These T cell receptor beta chains were read from a single sample in a study of cytomegalovirus exposure and HLA in healthy donors. Some clones are missing from TCRdb's copy, which holds only in-frame ones; the method was immunoSEQ multiplex PCR. The sample contains roughly 140,000 clones, 65% to 85% of which appear only once. Source material: PBMCs. The receptors shown here come from a male donor in good health and CMV-seronegative. CDR3s include the opening cysteine and the closing phenylalanine or tryptophan. A D gene is named only where the DNA matches it firmly. Size is stated for part of the rows, as once, few or many counts, or as a class when the clone is expanded.

j_gene: TRBJ2-7
d_gene: NA
v_gene: TRBV10-3
abundance: NA
CDR3nt: TGTGCCATCAGTGGGGGCGGTAAGGGCTCCTACGAGCAGTACTTC
CDR3aa: CAISGGGKGSYEQYF

j_gene: TRBJ2-5
d_gene: TRBD1
v_gene: TRBV7-3
abundance: NA
CDR3nt: TGTGCCAGCAGCCCGGGACAGGGAGTGGAGACCCAGTACTTC
CDR3aa: CASSPGQGVETQYF

j_gene: TRBJ2-7
d_gene: NA
v_gene: TRBV5-4
abundance: NA
CDR3nt: TGTGCCAGCAGCTTGGGAGTGTGCGAGCAGTACTTC
CDR3aa: CASSLGVCEQYF

j_gene: TRBJ1-1
d_gene: NA
v_gene: TRBV6-5
abundance: NA
CDR3nt: TGTGCCACCTACTCCGGGGGGAGGGACACTGAAGCTTTCTTT
CDR3aa: CATYSGGRDTEAFF

j_gene: TRBJ2-1
d_gene: TRBD2
v_gene: TRBV7-3
abundance: NA
CDR3nt: TGTGCCAGCAGCTTACATAGCGGGAGGGCCTCGGAAAATGAGCAGTTCTTC
CDR3aa: CASSLHSGRASENEQFF

j_gene: TRBJ1-5
d_gene: NA
v_gene: TRBV30
abundance: NA
CDR3nt: TGTGCCTGGAGTTCTCCCTCAGTATCGCAAAATCAGCCCCAGCATTTT
CDR3aa: CAWSSPSVSQNQPQHF

j_gene: TRBJ2-1
d_gene: TRBD2
v_gene: TRBV7-9
abundance: NA
CDR3nt: TGTGCCAGCAGCTTAGATAGACTAGCGGGAGCTGGGGAGCAGTTCTTC
CDR3aa: CASSLDRLAGAGEQFF

j_gene: TRBJ2-5
d_gene: TRBD2
v_gene: TRBV15
abundance: NA
CDR3nt: TGTGCCACCAGCAGAGGGACCGGACTAGCACGGGGGACCCAGTACTTC
CDR3aa: CATSRGTGLARGTQYF

j_gene: TRBJ2-2
d_gene: NA
v_gene: TRBV30
abundance: NA
CDR3nt: TGTGCCTGGAGGAAAGGTCCGGGATCCACCGGGGAGCTGTTTTTT
CDR3aa: CAWRKGPGSTGELFF

j_gene: TRBJ2-1
d_gene: NA
v_gene: TRBV7-3
abundance: NA
CDR3nt: TGTGCCAGCAGCTCGCGCGAGGGAAGAGATGAGCAGTTCTTC
CDR3aa: CASSSREGRDEQFF

j_gene: TRBJ2-7
d_gene: TRBD1
v_gene: TRBV7-9
abundance: NA
CDR3nt: TGTGCCAGCAGCTACCGGGACAGGGAAGGATGGGAGCAGTACTTC
CDR3aa: CASSYRDREGWEQYF

j_gene: TRBJ2-7
d_gene: NA
v_gene: TRBV15
abundance: NA
CDR3nt: TGTGCCACCAGCAGACAAGGAGAGGGTGACGAGCAGTACTTC
CDR3aa: CATSRQGEGDEQYF

j_gene: TRBJ2-7
d_gene: TRBD1
v_gene: TRBV27
abundance: NA
CDR3nt: TGTGCCAGCAGCCGAGGACAGGGGTTAAACTACGAGCAGTACTTC
CDR3aa: CASSRGQGLNYEQYF

j_gene: TRBJ2-1
d_gene: NA
v_gene: TRBV7-3
abundance: NA
CDR3nt: TGTGCCAGCAGCTTTGGCATTAACAATGAGCAGTTCTTC
CDR3aa: CASSFGINNEQFF

j_gene: TRBJ1-4
d_gene: NA
v_gene: TRBV20-1
abundance: NA
CDR3nt: TGCAGTGCTAGAGTAATTGAAAAACTGTTTTTT
CDR3aa: CSARVIEKLFF

j_gene: TRBJ2-1
d_gene: NA
v_gene: TRBV29-1
abundance: NA
CDR3nt: TGCAGCGTTTTTCCCGGGAGCGATGAGCAGTTCTTC
CDR3aa: CSVFPGSDEQFF

j_gene: TRBJ2-3
d_gene: TRBD2
v_gene: TRBV5-4
abundance: NA
CDR3nt: TGTGCCAGCGCCCATAGCGGGGGCTCAGATACGCAGTATTTT
CDR3aa: CASAHSGGSDTQYF

j_gene: TRBJ2-7
d_gene: TRBD1
v_gene: TRBV7-9
abundance: NA
CDR3nt: TGTTCCAGCAGCTCAGGACAGGCCCCGAACGAGCAGTACTTC
CDR3aa: CSSSSGQAPNEQYF

j_gene: TRBJ1-1
d_gene: NA
v_gene: TRBV27
abundance: NA
CDR3nt: TGTGCCAGCAGTTTATCGACAGCTATGAACACTGAAGCTTTCTTT
CDR3aa: CASSLSTAMNTEAFF

j_gene: TRBJ1-2
d_gene: TRBD1
v_gene: TRBV11-2
abundance: NA
CDR3nt: TGTGCCAGCAGCTTAGACCCAGCAGGGGGCTACGGCTACACCTTC
CDR3aa: CASSLDPAGGYGYTF

j_gene: TRBJ1-5
d_gene: NA
v_gene: TRBV2
abundance: NA
CDR3nt: TGTGCCAGCAACCTAGAGGCGGTAGGCAATCAGCCCCAGCATTTT
CDR3aa: CASNLEAVGNQPQHF

j_gene: TRBJ2-2
d_gene: NA
v_gene: TRBV5-1
abundance: NA
CDR3nt: TGCGCCAGCAGCTTGTTGTGGGAGAGGGATACCGGGGAGCTGTTTTTT
CDR3aa: CASSLLWERDTGELFF

j_gene: TRBJ2-1
d_gene: TRBD1
v_gene: TRBV2
abundance: NA
CDR3nt: TGTGCCAGCAGTGATGACAGGGGGCGGCAGGATGAGCAGTTCTTC
CDR3aa: CASSDDRGRQDEQFF

j_gene: TRBJ2-1
d_gene: TRBD2
v_gene: TRBV27
abundance: NA
CDR3nt: TGTGCCAGCAACCACCGAGCGGGAGGGCGCAATGAGCAGTTCTTC
CDR3aa: CASNHRAGGRNEQFF

j_gene: TRBJ1-6
d_gene: TRBD1
v_gene: TRBV28
abundance: NA
CDR3nt: TGTGCCAGCAGCCCAACAGGGGCCCCCAATTCACCCCTCCACTTT
CDR3aa: CASSPTGAPNSPLHF

j_gene: TRBJ2-5
d_gene: TRBD2
v_gene: TRBV28
abundance: NA
CDR3nt: TGTGCCAGCAGTCGGATCCGTTTAAAAGGACTAGCAGAGACCCAGTACTTC
CDR3aa: CASSRIRLKGLAETQYF

j_gene: TRBJ2-1
d_gene: NA
v_gene: TRBV19
abundance: NA
CDR3nt: TGTGCCAGTAGTCTAAGCGTGTCCTACAATGAGCAGTTCTTC
CDR3aa: CASSLSVSYNEQFF

j_gene: TRBJ2-1
d_gene: TRBD2
v_gene: TRBV6-6
abundance: NA
CDR3nt: TGTGCCAGCAGCCCCCTGACTAGCGGGGGGGATTATGAGCAGTTCTTC
CDR3aa: CASSPLTSGGDYEQFF

j_gene: TRBJ2-5
d_gene: NA
v_gene: TRBV7-9
abundance: few
CDR3nt: TGTGCCAGCAGTCCGACAGGAGAGACCCAGTACTTC
CDR3aa: CASSPTGETQYF

j_gene: TRBJ2-7
d_gene: NA
v_gene: TRBV28
abundance: NA
CDR3nt: TGTGCCAGCAGTTTCTTCCAGGGTTTTTACGAGCAGTACTTC
CDR3aa: CASSFFQGFYEQYF

j_gene: TRBJ2-7
d_gene: TRBD1
v_gene: TRBV15
abundance: NA
CDR3nt: TGTGCCACCAGCAGAGGGCAGGGGGCTTACGAGCAGTACTTC
CDR3aa: CATSRGQGAYEQYF

j_gene: TRBJ1-1
d_gene: TRBD1
v_gene: TRBV7-9
abundance: NA
CDR3nt: TGTGCCAGCAGCACGGGACAGTTTTGTGAAGCTTTCTTT
CDR3aa: CASSTGQFCEAFF

j_gene: TRBJ1-5
d_gene: TRBD1
v_gene: TRBV18
abundance: NA
CDR3nt: TGTGCCAGCTCACCCGGGACAGGGCCTCAGCCCCAGCATTTT
CDR3aa: CASSPGTGPQPQHF

j_gene: TRBJ1-2
d_gene: TRBD1
v_gene: TRBV29-1
abundance: NA
CDR3nt: TGCAGCGTCTGGTTTTGGGCGCCCGGGACAGGGGTCGGCGGCTACACCTTC
CDR3aa: CSVWFWAPGTGVGGYTF

j_gene: TRBJ1-6
d_gene: NA
v_gene: TRBV6-8
abundance: NA
CDR3nt: TGTGCCAGCAGTCCGACAGGTTATAATTCACCCCTCCACTTT
CDR3aa: CASSPTGYNSPLHF

j_gene: TRBJ2-1
d_gene: TRBD2
v_gene: TRBV5-1
abundance: NA
CDR3nt: TGCGCCAGCAACGGACTAGTCGACAATGAGCAGTTCTTC
CDR3aa: CASNGLVDNEQFF

j_gene: TRBJ1-1
d_gene: TRBD1
v_gene: TRBV5-6
abundance: NA
CDR3nt: TGTGCCAGCAGCATGACCGGGACAGGGGTTAATGAAGCTTTCTTT
CDR3aa: CASSMTGTGVNEAFF

j_gene: TRBJ2-7
d_gene: NA
v_gene: TRBV18
abundance: NA
CDR3nt: TGTGCCAGCTCACCACGGGGGACTTCAGACGAGCAGTACTTC
CDR3aa: CASSPRGTSDEQYF

j_gene: TRBJ2-5
d_gene: TRBD1
v_gene: TRBV2
abundance: NA
CDR3nt: TGTGCCAGCAGTCCGTGGGACAGGGGGAGGGAGACCCAGTACTTC
CDR3aa: CASSPWDRGRETQYF

j_gene: TRBJ2-7
d_gene: TRBD1
v_gene: TRBV5-6
abundance: NA
CDR3nt: TGTGCCAGCAGCGGATGGGACAGAAACCCCTACGAGCAGTACTTC
CDR3aa: CASSGWDRNPYEQYF

j_gene: TRBJ1-1
d_gene: TRBD1
v_gene: TRBV19
abundance: NA
CDR3nt: TGTGCCACCTCCTCGACCGGGACAGCTGAAGCTTTCTTT
CDR3aa: CATSSTGTAEAFF

j_gene: TRBJ2-1
d_gene: NA
v_gene: TRBV6-5
abundance: few
CDR3nt: TGTGCCAGCAGTTACACAGGGTACAATGAGCAGTTCTTC
CDR3aa: CASSYTGYNEQFF

j_gene: TRBJ2-1
d_gene: TRBD2
v_gene: TRBV4-3
abundance: NA
CDR3nt: TGCGCCAGCAGCTCATTCAGCGGGAGTATCTACAATGAGCAGTTCTTC
CDR3aa: CASSSFSGSIYNEQFF

j_gene: TRBJ2-2
d_gene: TRBD1
v_gene: TRBV19
abundance: NA
CDR3nt: TGTGCCACCAGACAGGGTGACAACACCGGGGAGCTGTTTTTT
CDR3aa: CATRQGDNTGELFF

j_gene: TRBJ1-3
d_gene: NA
v_gene: TRBV27
abundance: few
CDR3nt: TGTGCCAGCAGGTCCTTGAGCTCTGGAAACACCATATATTTT
CDR3aa: CASRSLSSGNTIYF

j_gene: TRBJ2-1
d_gene: NA
v_gene: TRBV7-3
abundance: NA
CDR3nt: TGTGCCAGCAGCTTAATAGGGGGGGGCGACACATCCCTGTTCTTC
CDR3aa: CASSLIGGGDTSLFF

j_gene: TRBJ2-2
d_gene: TRBD2
v_gene: TRBV5-1
abundance: NA
CDR3nt: TGCGCCAGCAGCTTGGCGGGACTAGCGGGAGGAACCGGGGAGCTGTTTTTT
CDR3aa: CASSLAGLAGGTGELFF

j_gene: TRBJ2-1
d_gene: NA
v_gene: TRBV10-3
abundance: once
CDR3nt: TGTGCCATCAGTGAGTCATGGGGGGTAAACAATGAGCAGTTCTTC
CDR3aa: CAISESWGVNNEQFF

j_gene: TRBJ1-1
d_gene: NA
v_gene: TRBV6-5
abundance: NA
CDR3nt: TGTGCCAGCAGGTCTCAGGCGATGGGGAACACTGAAGCTTTCTTT
CDR3aa: CASRSQAMGNTEAFF

j_gene: TRBJ2-1
d_gene: TRBD2
v_gene: TRBV2
abundance: few
CDR3nt: TGTGCCAGCAGGGCGCGGGGGGGTGGCGATGAGCAGTTCTTC
CDR3aa: CASRARGGGDEQFF

j_gene: TRBJ1-1
d_gene: TRBD1
v_gene: TRBV30
abundance: once
CDR3nt: TGTGCCTGGCGCACAGGGGGCGTCCGGGGAAACGCTGAAGCTTTCTTT
CDR3aa: CAWRTGGVRGNAEAFF

j_gene: TRBJ2-7
d_gene: NA
v_gene: TRBV9
abundance: NA
CDR3nt: TGTGCCAGCGGCCCATTAGCGGAACCCTACGAGCAGTACTTC
CDR3aa: CASGPLAEPYEQYF